This record concerns one TCR beta chain sequence. Its antigen is undetermined. This sample stems from a study of cytomegalovirus exposure and HLA in healthy donors. Germline assignment: CDR1 SGHTA and CDR2 FQGNSA. With 0 bases removed from V and 0 bases from J, the gap between germline ends came to 15 bases. The CDR3 extends over 18 amino acids. 13 Jbeta primers and 60 Vbeta primers were used for the PCR. Generated by immunoSEQ multiplex PCR, the TCRdb table keeps only in-frame clones and is missing some. The listing contains 130,000 or so clones. Study conclusions and caveats: Relative to the approximately 700-donor mean, N-insertions were reportedly fewer in an Asian-associated ancestry cluster in a later analysis.

When sampled, the donors appeared nominally healthy, though they likely had unrecorded immune exposures. Sequences were obtained from PBMCs. The receptor comes from a man younger than 35 in good health and CMV-seronegative. This chain joins TRBV7-2 and TRBJ1-3; no firm D call. The CDR3 region has the DNA TGTGCCAGCAGCTTAGCCCATCCTAGAAGCCTCTCTGGAAACACCATATATTTT. It yields the protein CASSLAHPRSLSGNTIYF.